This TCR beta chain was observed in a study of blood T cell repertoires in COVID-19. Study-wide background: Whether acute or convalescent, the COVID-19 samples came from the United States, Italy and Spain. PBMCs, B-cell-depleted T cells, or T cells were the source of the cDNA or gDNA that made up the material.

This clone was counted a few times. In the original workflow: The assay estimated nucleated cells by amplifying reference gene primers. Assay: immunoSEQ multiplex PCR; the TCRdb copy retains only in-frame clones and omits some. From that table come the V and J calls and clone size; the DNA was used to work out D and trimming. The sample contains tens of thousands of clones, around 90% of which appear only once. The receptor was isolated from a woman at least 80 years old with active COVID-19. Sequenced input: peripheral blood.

As DNA, the CDR3 is TGTGCCAGCAGCCCAAGACATGAAATAGAGACCCAGTACTTC. It yields the protein CASSPRHEIETQYF. J is TRBJ2-5 and V is TRBV3-1 (or the pseudogene TRBV3-2); no reliable D call. The V end was cut by 4 bases, the J end by 4 bases, with 13 bases between. Germline V gives CDR1 LGHDT, CDR2 YNNKEL (reference sequence). The CDR3 extends over 14 amino acids.